This T cell receptor beta chain was observed in a study of T cell repertoires in cytomegalovirus infection. The wider study: Both recently identified HLA-C-restricted and well-studied HLA-B-restricted CMV epitopes were used in the study. Carrying CMV and the relevant HLA type showed in public TCR beta signatures. Regarding the study as a whole: In two of eight donors, the top clonotype was HLA-C-restricted CMV-specific. CMV carriers with the relevant HLA were identified by cumulative public TCR beta family frequency.

The germline gives CDR1 SGHVS, CDR2 FQNEAQ. V was shortened by 1 base and J by 0 bases, with 13 bases between the two germline ends. The CDR3 has 17 residues. This clonotype was found a few times. Its antigen is undetermined. Via MiXCR, TCRdb re-called the reads, giving one row per CDR3 protein. The sample lists fewer than 850,000 distinct CDR3 sequences; approximately 32% were seen once. The rearrangement uses TRBV7-8 and TRBJ1-5, with a weak D call TRBD1 (5 bases). This sequence originates from a human donor in good health (CMV status not recorded). Some clones in this sample may be carry-over from other donors' samples. The sequences come from cultured CD8+ T cells from PBMCs, collected from culture after CMV antigen stimulation. The CDR3 here is CASSLVPGQYSNQPQHF. The CDR3 DNA reads TGTGCCAGCAGCTTAGTCCCAGGGCAATATAGCAATCAGCCCCAGCATTTT. The full variable domain, its missing parts supplied by reference TRBV7-8 and TRBJ1-5, is GAGVSQSPRYKVAKRGQDVALRCDPISGHVSLFWYQQALGQGPEFLTYFQNEAQLDKSGLPSDRFFAERPEGSVSTLKIQRTQQEDSAVYLCASSLVPGQYSNQPQHFGDGTRLSIL.